This TCR beta chain is drawn from a study of blood T cell repertoires in COVID-19. Turning to the study itself: Nucleic acid was either cDNA or gDNA, and it came from T cells, B-cell-depleted T cells, or PBMCs.

Profiled with immunoSEQ multiplex PCR; TCRdb holds only in-frame clones, not every one. The top ten clones hold around 2.7% of a sample with over 50,000 clones, just over 85% of them seen once. With V trimmed by 0 bases and J by 0 bases, 5 bases remained unmatched. The CDR3 runs to 17 residues. Germline values: CDR1 MRHNA, CDR2 SNTAGT. This clone was recorded only once. The V call is TRBV6-4, the J call TRBJ2-1; 7 nucleotides align to TRBD2. This receptor was taken from a man older than 75 with acute or convalescent COVID-19. Sequenced: peripheral blood. The CDR3 coding sequence is TGTGCCAGCAGTGACTCAACCGGGAGGAGCTCCTACAATGAGCAGTTCTTC. Protein product: CASSDSTGRSSYNEQFF.